Detailed here is one T cell receptor (beta chain). The CDR3 totals 15 residues. V was trimmed by 4 bases and J by 2 bases, leaving 15 bases between them. Germline CDR1 and CDR2: SGHRS and YFSETQ. Under the authors' procedure: Reference gene primer amplification gave estimated nucleated cell counts. Data came from immunoSEQ multiplex PCR; TCRdb stores just in-frame clones and leaves some out. That table is the source of V, J and clone size, and D and trimming were worked out from the DNA. The sample has 200,000 to 250,000 clones; 75% to 90% are singletons. The data originate from a study of blood T cell repertoires in COVID-19. As for the study in general: PBMCs, B-cell-depleted T cells, or T cells provided the cDNA or gDNA that made up the material.

Seattle cases were enrolled at active infection and followed longitudinally. The receptor was derived from an elderly woman with COVID-19, enrolled during active disease. The genes are TRBV5-1 and TRBJ1-1; possible D gene TRBD1, 6 bases. The sequenced sample was peripheral blood. The CDR3 DNA is TGCGCCAGCAGCGTGATGGACAGCCCTAACACTGAAGCTTTCTTT. Protein product: CASSVMDSPNTEAFF.